Listed here are 26 T cell receptor beta chains from one sample, sequenced in a study of regulatory T cells in long-lasting Graves disease. Time point noted: persistent/refractory GD, antithyroid drugs over 5 years with positive TRAb. Preparation of the TCR library used RNA extracted from PBMCs. Library construction for TCR beta used iRepertoire HTBI primers and Arm-PCR of CDR3 regions. MiXCR, applied by TCRdb to the multiplex PCR reads, yields one record per CDR3 protein. This sample has 400,000 to 500,000 distinct CDR3 sequences, with about 20% found just once. Source: peripheral blood mononuclear cells (PBMCs), taken when the disease was refractory, from a patient treated with antithyroid drugs. The receptors were gathered from a female donor with Graves disease.

This sequence joins TRBV30 and TRBJ1-1, with D uncertain. The CDR3 spans 13 residues. The V end lost 2 bases, the J end lost 2 bases, and 9 bases lay between the germline ends. Germline CDR1 GTSNPN, CDR2 SVGIG (reference sequence). In nucleotides, the CDR3 is TGTGCCTGGAGTATCAACAGAAACACTGAAGCTTTCTTT. It specifies CAWSINRNTEAFF.

Points on this clonotype: A much larger clonotype is one base distant, so this may be a read error. This sequence joins TRBV29-1 and TRBJ1-1; D perhaps matches TRBD1 (5 bases). This CDR3 comprises 16 residues. Germline-derived CDR1 and CDR2 are SQVTM and ANQGSEA. V was cut by 3 bases and J by 3 bases, with 20 bases left in between. CDR3 in amino acids: CSVDMDIGPWDTEAFF. CDR3 sequence (DNA): TGCAGCGTTGACATGGACATAGGACCTTGGGACACTGAAGCTTTCTTT. Combining the CDR3 with reference TRBV29-1 and TRBJ1-1 gives the whole variable domain SAVISQKPSRDICQRGTSLTIQCQVDSQVTMMFWYRQQPGQSLTLIATANQGSEATYESGFVIDKFPISRPNLTFSTLTVSNMSPEDSSIYLCSVDMDIGPWDTEAFFGQGTRLTVV.

Regarding this clonotype: A clone one base away is much larger, so this may be a read error. The genes are TRBV29-1 and TRBJ1-1; TRBD1 matches 7 bases. J gave up 4 bases and V 7 bases, and 6 bases lay outside the gene matches. Germline-derived CDR1 and CDR2 are SQVTM and ANQGSEA. This CDR3 has 12 amino acids. CDR3 amino acids: CSALTGSTEAFF. The CDR3 DNA follows: TGCAGCGCCTTGACAGGGAGCACTGAAGCTTTCTTT.

The table lists this clonotype with a few counts. This chain connects TRBV6-1 to TRBJ1-5; 10 nucleotides match TRBD1. The CDR3 has 16 residues. Germline V gene lookup returns CDR1 MNHNS and CDR2 SASEGT. V was pared by 9 bases and J by 3 bases, with 11 bases of the junction left unmatched. The CDR3 DNA sequence: TGTGCCAGTCAACCGGGACAGGGGAGGAACAATCAGCCCCAGCATTTT. It encodes CASQPGQGRNNQPQHF.

This clonotype came up once. A far larger clone is a single base away, which makes a read error likely. The V and J genes are TRBV6-1 and TRBJ1-4; D gene unclear. Germline V CDR1 and CDR2: MNHNS, SASEGT. The CDR3 covers 14 residues. CDR3 coding DNA: TGTGCCATCAGTGAGTCGTTGGCGAATGGAAAACTGTTTTTT. This encodes CAISESLANGKLFF.

A few counts support this clonotype. The V and J genes are TRBV27 and TRBJ2-1; 7 nucleotides agree with TRBD1. V lost 2 bases and J lost 4; bases outside the gene matches: 8. The CDR3 sequence is 16 residues long. The germline CDR1 and CDR2 sequences are MNHEY and SMNVEV (reference sequence). The CDR3 region has the DNA TGTGCCAGCAGTTTACTCCGGGACAGTCTATACAATGAGCAGTTCTTC. The encoded protein is CASSLLRDSLYNEQFF.

This clonotype showed up just a few times. The chain combines TRBV7-9 with TRBJ1-4; D is possibly TRBD1 (6 bases). Trimming cost V 2 bases and J 4 bases, with 8 bases left between them. Germline loops: CDR1 SEHNR, CDR2 FQNEAQ (reference sequence). The CDR3 has 14 amino acids. The CDR3 region has the DNA TGTGCCAGCAGCTTACCAGGGGTTAATGAAAAACTGTTTTTT. Its translation: CASSLPGVNEKLFF.

This sequence joins TRBV19 and TRBJ1-2; D is unclear. V shed 10 bases and J shed 7 bases, with 13 bases lying between them. CDR3 length: 11 amino acids. Germline CDR1 is LNHDA and CDR2 is SQIVND (reference sequence). CDR3 loop: CAITAGIGYTF. CDR3 in DNA: TGTGCCATTACGGCGGGAATTGGCTACACCTTC. Using reference TRBV19 and TRBJ1-2 for the parts outside the CDR3, the full variable domain is DGGITQSPKYLFRKEGQNVTLSCEQNLNHDAMYWYRQDPGQGLRLIYYSQIVNDFQKGDIAEGYSVSREKKESFPLTVTSAQKNPTAFYLCAITAGIGYTFGSGTRLTVV.

This clonotype occurred once. This may arise from a read error, as a much more abundant clone is one base away. The chain links TRBV2 to TRBJ1-4, with TRBD1 as a possible D gene (5 bases). Germline CDR1 reads SNHLY; CDR2 reads FYNNEI. The ends were cut back, 6 bases at V and 5 bases at J, with 16 bases in the middle. This CDR3 has 15 residues. CDR3 sequence reads: CASRISQVPNEKLFF. The CDR3 DNA sequence: TGTGCCAGCAGAATTTCACAGGTTCCCAATGAAAAACTGTTTTTT.

This clonotype was seen more than once but under ten times. This chain uses TRBV19 with TRBJ2-5; possibly TRBD1 for D (5 bases). CDR3 length: 14 residues. V gave up 5 bases and J gave up 8 bases, with 18 bases separating them. Germline CDR1 reads LNHDA; CDR2 reads SQIVND (reference sequence). CDR3 bases: TGTGCCAGTAGTCTTTCGGACATAAGGTCAACCCAGTACTTC. It translates to CASSLSDIRSTQYF.

The chain carries TRBV12-3 or TRBV12-4 and TRBJ1-1, with 7 bases aligning to TRBD1. V was clipped by 9 bases and J by 0 bases; unmatched bases: 13. The CDR3 extends over 16 amino acids. CDR3 amino acids: CASSMRQGDLNTEAFF. The CDR3 DNA is TGTGCCAGTAGTATGCGACAGGGTGACCTGAACACTGAAGCTTTCTTT.

This clonotype was seen a handful of times. In DNA form, the CDR3 reads TGTGCCAGCAGCCAGGGACACCAGGGAAACACCATATATTTT. Its protein product is CASSQGHQGNTIYF. This chain links TRBV14 with TRBJ1-3; possibly TRBD1 for D (6 bases). The CDR3 loop spans 14 amino acids. The V gene lost 3 bases and the J gene lost 4 bases, with 10 bases spanning the gap. Per germline, CDR1 SGHDN and CDR2 FVKESK. Using reference TRBV14 and TRBJ1-3 for the parts outside the CDR3, the full variable domain is EAGVTQFPSHSVIEKGQTVTLRCDPISGHDNLYWYRRVMGKEIKFLLHFVKESKQDESGMPNNRFLAERTGGTYSTLKVQPAELEDSGVYFCASSQGHQGNTIYFGEGSWLTVV.

The chain is built from TRBV19 and TRBJ2-4; TRBD1 matches at 9 bases. Germline V lookup: CDR1 LNHDA, CDR2 SQIVND (reference sequence). The trim removed 11 bases at V and 1 base at J, leaving 6 bases unmatched. This CDR3 is built from 14 residues. CDR3: CASKGTGAKNIQYF. As DNA, the CDR3 is TGTGCCTCGAAGGGGACAGGGGCCAAAAACATTCAGTACTTC.

This clonotype was found many times. V gene TRBV24-1 combines with J gene TRBJ2-2; weak D call: TRBD2 (5 bases). The V gene lost 6 bases and the J gene lost 0 bases, with 13 bases spanning the gap. The CDR3 is made up of 16 amino acids. Germline CDR1 reads KGHDR; CDR2 reads SFDVKD. The CDR3 sequence: CATSFGRGTNTGELFF. The DNA for the CDR3 is TGTGCCACCAGTTTTGGACGGGGAACGAACACCGGGGAGCTGTTTTTT.

This clonotype occurred many times. J is TRBJ1-1 and V is TRBV28; 9 bases match TRBD1. Germline trimming cut 4 bases from V and 5 bases from J; bases unmatched to any gene: 2. This CDR3 has 13 amino acids. Germline CDR1 is MDHEN and CDR2 is SYDVKM. Written as DNA, the CDR3 is TGTGCCAGCAGTTACAGGGGGCTGACTGAAGCTTTCTTT. Protein: CASSYRGLTEAFF.

This clonotype appeared a few times. The chain joins TRBV7-9 to TRBJ1-5; D is unresolved. The CDR3 spans 13 residues. Germline lookup yields CDR1 SEHNR and CDR2 FQNEAQ (reference sequence). Trimming took 5 bases from V and 5 from J, leaving 10 bases between them. CDR3 DNA sequence: TGTGCCAGCAGCCGGGGAGCCGATCAGCCCCAGCATTTT. Protein: CASSRGADQPQHF.

This clonotype was counted only a few times. V gene TRBV7-6 combines with J gene TRBJ2-5; D is undetermined. Trimming shortened V by 2 bases and J by 5 bases, and 6 bases separated the two germline ends. In germline, CDR1 is SGHVS, CDR2 FNYEAQ. The CDR3 totals 12 residues. CDR3 protein: CASSLRFETQYF. CDR3 sequence (DNA): TGTGCCAGCAGCTTACGGTTCGAGACCCAGTACTTC. The full variable domain, its missing parts supplied by reference TRBV7-6 and TRBJ2-5, is GAGVSQSPRYKVTKRGQDVALRCDPISGHVSLYWYRQALGQGPEFLTYFNYEAQQDKSGLPNDRFSAERPEGSISTLTIQRTEQRDSAMYRCASSLRFETQYFGPGTRLLVL.

V and J are TRBV20-1 and TRBJ1-1; no clear D. Trimming stripped 2 bases from V and 8 bases from J, with 9 bases between. CDR1 is DFQATT, CDR2 SNEGSKA, per germline (reference sequence). CDR3 length equals 11 residues. CDR3 DNA sequence: TGCAGTGCTAGACTTGACGCAGAAGCTTTCTTT. Protein: CSARLDAEAFF.

A few counts support this clonotype. This chain connects TRBV5-6 to TRBJ1-4, with TRBD1 as a possible D gene (6 bases). The CDR3 spans 13 residues. The germline V and J ends were trimmed by 4 bases and 6 bases, with 10 bases remaining between them. Germline values: CDR1 SGHDT, CDR2 YYEEEE. CDR3 sequence (DNA): TGTGCCAGCAGCCCCCGGGGGCATGAAAAACTGTTTTTT. Its protein product is CASSPRGHEKLFF.

V is TRBV6-2 or TRBV6-3 and J is TRBJ2-1; 8 positions agree with TRBD2. Trimming removed 6 bases from V and 4 bases from J; junction bases left unmatched: 8. The CDR3 is made up of 15 amino acids. Germline CDR1 MNHEY, CDR2 SVGEGT. The CDR3 DNA follows: TGTGCCAGCAGCCAAGTAGCGGGGCGTTACAATGAGCAGTTCTTC. It codes for CASSQVAGRYNEQFF.

The chain couples TRBV10-3 to TRBJ2-1; D unclear. The CDR3 runs to 13 residues. V was cut by 6 bases and J by 0 bases, with 6 bases left in between. Germline CDR1 ENHRY, CDR2 SYGVKD. CDR3 nucleotide sequence: TGTGCCATCAGAGGGTCCTCCTACAATGAGCAGTTCTTC. Translating it yields CAIRGSSYNEQFF.

This clonotype showed up many times. This sequence joins TRBV28 and TRBJ1-4, with D possibly being TRBD1 (6 bases). Deletions cut 4 bases from V and 6 bases from J, with 12 bases between. The CDR3 loop spans 14 amino acids. CDR1 is MDHEN and CDR2 is SYDVKM in the germline V gene. CDR3 sequence (DNA): TGTGCCAGCAGTTCGCCACAGGGTCATGAAAAACTGTTTTTT. As protein: CASSSPQGHEKLFF.

The chain employs TRBV28 and TRBJ2-7, with 10 nucleotides matching TRBD2. The J segment lost 1 base and the V segment lost 7 bases, leaving 7 bases of the junction unmatched. Germline V gene data show CDR1 as MDHEN and CDR2 as SYDVKM. This CDR3 has 15 residues. The CDR3 sequence is CASKGLADLSYEQYF. The DNA of the CDR3 is TGTGCCAGCAAAGGACTAGCGGACTTATCCTACGAGCAGTACTTC. Full variable domain (outside the CDR3, taken from reference TRBV28 and TRBJ2-7): DVKVTQSSRYLVKRTGEKVFLECVQDMDHENMFWYRQDPGLGLRLIYFSYDVKMKEKGDIPEGYSVSREKKERFSLILESASTNQTSMYLCASKGLADLSYEQYFGPGTRLTVT.

The count of this clonotype is one. This sequence joins TRBV28 and TRBJ2-2; TRBD1 matches 7 bases. This CDR3 region has 15 residues. Looked up from germline, CDR1 is MDHEN and CDR2 is SYDVKM. V shed 5 bases and J 3 bases; nucleotides not matched to a gene: 6. In DNA, the CDR3 is TGTGCCAGCAGTGTCGACAGGGCCTACACCGGGGAGCTGTTTTTT. Amino acids: CASSVDRAYTGELFF.

This clonotype was counted only a few times. The genes are TRBV20-1 and TRBJ2-7, with D possibly TRBD1 on 5 matching bases. Per germline, CDR1 DFQATT and CDR2 SNEGSKA (reference sequence). The CDR3 runs to 13 residues. V lost 2 bases and J lost 10, with 18 bases in between. CDR3 in amino acids: CSARPGREEGQYF. DNA for the CDR3: TGCAGTGCTAGACCGGGCAGGGAAGAAGGTCAGTACTTC.

This clonotype showed up just a few times. The chain is built from TRBV7-6 and TRBJ1-5; perhaps TRBD1 as D (5 bases). The CDR3 length is 15 residues. V was cut by 5 bases and J by 4 bases, with 15 bases left in between. Looked up from germline, CDR1 is SGHVS and CDR2 is FNYEAQ. The CDR3 DNA is TGTGCCAGCAGCCAAGGGGCAGGGTCGAATCAGCCCCAGCATTTT. This encodes CASSQGAGSNQPQHF.